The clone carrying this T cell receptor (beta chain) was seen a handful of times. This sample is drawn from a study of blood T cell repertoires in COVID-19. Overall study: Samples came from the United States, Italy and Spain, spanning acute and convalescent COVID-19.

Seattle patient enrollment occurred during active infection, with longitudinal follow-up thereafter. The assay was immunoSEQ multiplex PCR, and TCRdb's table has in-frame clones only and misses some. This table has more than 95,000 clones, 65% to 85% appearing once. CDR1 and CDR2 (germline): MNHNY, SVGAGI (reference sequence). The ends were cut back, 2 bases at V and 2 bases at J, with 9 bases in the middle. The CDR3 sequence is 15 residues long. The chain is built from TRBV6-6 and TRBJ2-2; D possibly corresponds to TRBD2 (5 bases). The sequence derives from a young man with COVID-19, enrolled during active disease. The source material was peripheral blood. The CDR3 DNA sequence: TGTGCCAGCAGTTACCGGACTCTCAACACCGGGGAGCTGTTTTTT. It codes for CASSYRTLNTGELFF.